The 19 T cell receptor beta chains in this list originate from one sample, sequenced in a study of blood T cells in healthy people across ages (dated by TCRdb to about 2015). The library was prepared using 5' RACE. These reads were obtained on an Illumina HiSeq 2500. A second PCR of roughly 6 to 11 cycles was run with a J-beta primer mix and a sample-barcoded 5' primer. TCRdb passed the public sequencing reads through fastp at Q25 and MiXCR, retaining productive beta sequences. When rows share a CDR3 protein, they turn into one entry using the most common DNA and genes. This sample gives 650,000 to 1,000,000 distinct CDR3 sequences in total; 46% of them show up just once. Of the sample, about a sixth falls within the top ten clones. The sample taken for sequencing was blood. The receptors were sampled from a man aged 80 or over in good health.

This clonotype appeared a few times. The V and J genes are TRBV27 and TRBJ2-7; 7 positions match TRBD2. CDR3 length: 15 residues. Germline assignment: CDR1 MNHEY and CDR2 SMNVEV (reference sequence). The V and J ends lost 5 bases and 1 base, in that order; junction bases with no gene match: 8. CDR3 loop: CASSSPSGTSYEQYF. As DNA, the CDR3 is TGTGCCAGCAGTAGCCCCAGCGGGACTTCCTACGAGCAGTACTTC.

This clonotype turned up a few times. The V gene is TRBV7-2, the J gene TRBJ2-3; 13 positions match TRBD2. This CDR3 has 16 residues. In germline, CDR1 is SGHTA, CDR2 FQGNSA. The V and J ends lost 6 bases and 5 bases, in that order; junction bases with no gene match: 8. The CDR3 here is CASSFRLAGGGDTQYF. For the CDR3, the DNA is TGTGCCAGCAGTTTTCGACTAGCGGGAGGTGGAGATACGCAGTATTTT.

This chain uses TRBV14 with TRBJ2-7, with D unclear. This CDR3 is built from 15 residues. Trimming pared 1 base from V and 2 bases from J, leaving 12 bases between. Germline loops: CDR1 SGHDN, CDR2 FVKESK. For the CDR3, the DNA is TGTGCCAGCAGCCAAGCTCTGGGGAATACCTACGAGCAGTACTTC. Its translation: CASSQALGNTYEQYF.

This clonotype showed up just once. The rearrangement links TRBV20-1 to TRBJ2-4; D might be TRBD2 (6 bases). CDR3 size: 13 residues. V lost 5 bases to trimming and J lost 13 bases, with 21 bases between them. The germline gives CDR1 DFQATT, CDR2 SNEGSKA (reference sequence). The chain's CDR3 is CSAFPASERTQYF. The CDR3 bases are TGCAGTGCTTTTCCGGCTAGCGAGCGCACCCAGTACTTC.

This clonotype was picked up many times. Here the CDR3 DNA reads TGTGCCAGCAGGTCCGGGACTAGCGGGACCTTTTCCTACGAGCAGTACTTC. Translated: CASRSGTSGTFSYEQYF. V usage is TRBV2 and J usage is TRBJ2-7, with TRBD2 matching 13 bases. This CDR3 comprises 17 residues. Unmatched junction bases numbered 9, after V lost 6 bases and J lost 1 base. Germline CDR1 reads SNHLY; CDR2 reads FYNNEI.

Regarding this clonotype: A junction end diverges from the germline sequence, so it may reflect a read error. This chain joins TRBV5-1 and TRBJ2-3; D is ambiguous. CDR1 and CDR2 (germline): SGHRS, YFSETQ. The CDR3 spans 15 residues. The CDR3 bases are TGCGCCTGCAGCTTGGCCACCCACCCCACAGATACGCAGTATTTT. Translated, it gives CACSLATHPTDTQYF.

This sequence joins TRBV12-3 or TRBV12-4 and TRBJ2-2; possibly TRBD2 for D (5 bases). Trimming cost V 3 bases and J 4 bases, with 9 bases left between them. The CDR3 loop spans 14 amino acids. The DNA of the CDR3 is TGTGCCAGCAGTTTTCAAGCGGCCACCGGGGAGCTGTTTTTT. It translates to CASSFQAATGELFF.

This chain uses TRBV27 with TRBJ2-1, with TRBD1 matching 7 bases. This CDR3 has 15 residues. CDR1 is MNHEY and CDR2 is SMNVEV in the germline V gene (reference sequence). The J segment lost 5 bases and the V segment lost 4 bases, leaving 8 bases of the junction unmatched. CDR3 sequence (DNA): TGTGCCAGCAGTTCCCGGGACAGTGGTGACAATGAGCAGTTCTTC. Amino acid sequence: CASSSRDSGDNEQFF.

The gene calls are TRBV7-2 and TRBJ2-7; D gene uncertain. V shed 1 base and J shed 0 bases, with 13 bases lying between them. CDR1 is SGHTA, CDR2 FQGNSA, per germline. The CDR3 loop spans 16 amino acids. CDR3 protein: CASSLGVGSDSYEQYF. As DNA, the CDR3 is TGTGCCAGCAGCTTAGGGGTGGGTTCGGACTCCTACGAGCAGTACTTC.

With regard to this clonotype: The final CDR3 position lacks the conserved phenylalanine or tryptophan, pointing to a likely read error. The rearrangement links TRBV11-2 to TRBJ2-5; possibly TRBD1 for D (5 bases). The CDR3 length is 17 residues. V was shortened by 1 base and J by 2 bases, with 17 bases between the two germline ends. CDR1 and CDR2 (germline): SGHAT, FQNNGV. CDR3 DNA sequence: TGTGCCAGCAGCTTAGTTGGGGCAGCTTCTTCTCAAGAGACCCAGTACTCC. This gives the protein CASSLVGAASSQETQYS.

The sample holds a few counts of this clonotype. V and J are TRBV6-1 and TRBJ1-6, with D uncertain. Trimming removed 3 bases at V and 6 bases at J, with 18 bases between. CDR1 is MNHNS, CDR2 SASEGT, per germline. CDR3 length equals 17 residues. In DNA, the CDR3 is TGTGCCAGCAGTGAGGGCAGGTCCTTCATACTTAATTCACCCCTCCACTTT. Translating gives CASSEGRSFILNSPLHF.

The J gene is TRBJ2-3, the V gene TRBV2, with D possibly matching TRBD2 (5 bases). Germline V lookup: CDR1 SNHLY, CDR2 FYNNEI. The V and J ends lost 6 bases and 4 bases respectively, with 8 bases between them. This CDR3 is 12 amino acids long. The CDR3 sequence: CASRGVADTQYF. The CDR3, as DNA: TGTGCCAGCAGGGGAGTCGCAGATACGCAGTATTTT.

The chain employs TRBV15 and TRBJ2-2; perhaps TRBD1 as D (5 bases). This CDR3 is built from 15 residues. V lost 1 base, J lost 5 bases, and 11 bases lay in between. Germline loops: CDR1 LNHNV, CDR2 YYDKDF (reference sequence). DNA of the CDR3: TGTGCCACCAGCAGAGTTTTGGGGCGGACCGGGGAGCTGTTTTTT. It specifies CATSRVLGRTGELFF.

The chain recombines TRBV20-1 with TRBJ2-3; D is possibly TRBD2 (6 bases). Germline values: CDR1 DFQATT, CDR2 SNEGSKA (reference sequence). Trimming left V 6 bases short and J 1 base short, with 17 bases between. The CDR3 runs to 15 residues. The CDR3 sequence: CSAESRTTGTDTQYF. CDR3 DNA sequence: TGCAGTGCGGAAAGTCGGACTACCGGCACAGATACGCAGTATTTT.

In its sample, this clonotype was seen many times. The chain is built from TRBV12-3 or TRBV12-4 and TRBJ2-5, with D uncertain. V gave up 6 bases and J gave up 5 bases, with 10 bases separating them. The CDR3 covers 12 residues. DNA of the CDR3: TGTGCCAGCAGGAGTAGCATGGAGACCCAGTACTTC. This encodes CASRSSMETQYF.

This clonotype was recorded a few times. The chain uses TRBV30 and TRBJ2-1; 11 bases map to TRBD1. V lost 1 base and J lost 2; bases outside the gene matches: 4. There are 16 residues in the CDR3. Germline loops: CDR1 GTSNPN, CDR2 SVGIG (reference sequence). CDR3 coding DNA: TGTGCCTGGAGTGCCGGGACAGGGGGAGCCTACAATGAGCAGTTCTTC. Translation gives CAWSAGTGGAYNEQFF. Complete variable domain (other parts from reference TRBV30 and TRBJ2-1): SQTIHQWPATLVQPVGSPLSLECTVEGTSNPNLYWYRQAAGRGLQLLFYSVGIGQISSEVPQNLSASRPQDRQFILSSKKLLLSDSGFYLCAWSAGTGGAYNEQFFGPGTRLTVL.

The chain combines TRBV10-3 with TRBJ1-2; D might be TRBD1 (6 bases). This CDR3 is built from 15 residues. In germline, CDR1 is ENHRY, CDR2 SYGVKD. The ends were cut back, 3 bases at V and 6 bases at J, with 17 bases in the middle. The CDR3 region has the DNA TGTGCCATCAGTGATCCCCAACGGGGGGCGAATGGCTACACCTTC. Protein: CAISDPQRGANGYTF.

V is TRBV12-3 or TRBV12-4 and J is TRBJ2-1; D may match TRBD1 or TRBD2 (5 bases each). Trimming removed 5 bases from V and 2 bases from J, with 13 bases in between. The length of the CDR3 is 15 residues. The CDR3 sequence is CASSLRDQAYNEQFF. The CDR3 coding sequence is TGTGCCAGCAGTCTCCGGGACCAGGCCTACAATGAGCAGTTCTTC.

This clonotype appeared once. The genes are TRBV28 and TRBJ2-1; TRBD1 matches 9 bases. The germline V gene encodes CDR1 MDHEN and CDR2 SYDVKM. This CDR3 is built from 14 residues. V shed 6 bases, J shed 4 bases, and the junction held 4 bases outside the gene matches. CDR3 in amino acids: CASRGQGYYNEQFF. The CDR3 DNA reads as TGTGCCAGCAGGGGACAGGGATATTACAATGAGCAGTTCTTC. Full variable domain (remainder filled in from reference TRBV28 and TRBJ2-1): DVKVTQSSRYLVKRTGEKVFLECVQDMDHENMFWYRQDPGLGLRLIYFSYDVKMKEKGDIPEGYSVSREKKERFSLILESASTNQTSMYLCASRGQGYYNEQFFGPGTRLTVL.